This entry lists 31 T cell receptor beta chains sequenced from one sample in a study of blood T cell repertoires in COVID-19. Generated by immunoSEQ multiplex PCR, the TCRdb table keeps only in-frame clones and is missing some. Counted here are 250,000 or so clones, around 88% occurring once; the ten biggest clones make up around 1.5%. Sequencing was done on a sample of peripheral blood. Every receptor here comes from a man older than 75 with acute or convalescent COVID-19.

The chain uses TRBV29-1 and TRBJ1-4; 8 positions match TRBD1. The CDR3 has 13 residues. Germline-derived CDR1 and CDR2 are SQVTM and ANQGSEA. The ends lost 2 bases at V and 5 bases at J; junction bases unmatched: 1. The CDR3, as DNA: TGCAGCGTTGAAACAGGGGGGAATGAAAAACTGTTTTTT. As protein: CSVETGGNEKLFF.

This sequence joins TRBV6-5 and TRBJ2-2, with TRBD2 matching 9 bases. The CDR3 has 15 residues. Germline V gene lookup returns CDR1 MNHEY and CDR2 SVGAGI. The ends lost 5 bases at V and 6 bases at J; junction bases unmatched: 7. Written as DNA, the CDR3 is TGTGCCAGCAGTCCTCGACTAGCGGATCCCGGGGAGCTGTTTTTT. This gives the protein CASSPRLADPGELFF.

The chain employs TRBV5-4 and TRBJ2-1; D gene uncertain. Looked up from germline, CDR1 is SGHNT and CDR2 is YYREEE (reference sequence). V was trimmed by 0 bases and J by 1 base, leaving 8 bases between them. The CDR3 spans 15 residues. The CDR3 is CASSLELKSYNEQFF. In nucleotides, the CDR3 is TGTGCCAGCAGCTTGGAGCTTAAATCCTACAATGAGCAGTTCTTC.

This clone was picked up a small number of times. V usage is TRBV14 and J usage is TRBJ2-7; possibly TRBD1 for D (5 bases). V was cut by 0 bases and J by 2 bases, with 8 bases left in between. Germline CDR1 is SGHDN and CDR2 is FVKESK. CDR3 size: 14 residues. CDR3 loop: CASSQDDSPYEQYF. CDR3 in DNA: TGTGCCAGCAGCCAAGACGACAGCCCCTACGAGCAGTACTTC.

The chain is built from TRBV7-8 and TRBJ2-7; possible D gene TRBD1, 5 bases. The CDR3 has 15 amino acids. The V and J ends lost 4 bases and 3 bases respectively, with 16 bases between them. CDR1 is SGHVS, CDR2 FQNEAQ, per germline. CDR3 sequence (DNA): TGTGCCAGCAGCTATATGGGGCAGGGAAGCTACGAGCAGTACTTC. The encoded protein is CASSYMGQGSYEQYF. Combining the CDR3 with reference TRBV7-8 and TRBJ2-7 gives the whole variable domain GAGVSQSPRYKVAKRGQDVALRCDPISGHVSLFWYQQALGQGPEFLTYFQNEAQLDKSGLPSDRFFAERPEGSVSTLKIQRTQQEDSAVYLCASSYMGQGSYEQYFGPGTRLTVT.

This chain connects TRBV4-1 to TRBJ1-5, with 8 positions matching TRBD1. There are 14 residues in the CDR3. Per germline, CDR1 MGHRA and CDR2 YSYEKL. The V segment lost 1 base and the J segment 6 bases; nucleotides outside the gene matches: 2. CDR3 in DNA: TGCGCCAGCAGCCAAGGGACAGGGACTCAGCCCCAGCATTTT. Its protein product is CASSQGTGTQPQHF.

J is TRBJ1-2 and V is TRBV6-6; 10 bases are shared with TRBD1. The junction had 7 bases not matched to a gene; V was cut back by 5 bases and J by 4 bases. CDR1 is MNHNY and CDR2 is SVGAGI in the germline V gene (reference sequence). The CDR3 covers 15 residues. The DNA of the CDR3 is TGTGCCAGCAGTGACCGACAGGGGGCGAGCTATGGCTACACCTTC. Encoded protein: CASSDRQGASYGYTF.

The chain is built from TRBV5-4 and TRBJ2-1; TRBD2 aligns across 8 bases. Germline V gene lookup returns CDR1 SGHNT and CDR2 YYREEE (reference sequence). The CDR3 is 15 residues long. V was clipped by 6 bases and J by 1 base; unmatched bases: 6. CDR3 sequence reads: CASTPERGSYNEQFF. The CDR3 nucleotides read TGTGCCAGCACCCCCGAGCGGGGGTCCTACAATGAGCAGTTCTTC.

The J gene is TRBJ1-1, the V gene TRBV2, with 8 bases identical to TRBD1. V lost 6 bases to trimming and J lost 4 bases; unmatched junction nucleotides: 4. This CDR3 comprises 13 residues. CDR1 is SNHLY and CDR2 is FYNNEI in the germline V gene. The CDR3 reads CASSYQGATEAFF. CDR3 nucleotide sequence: TGTGCCAGCAGCTACCAGGGGGCCACTGAAGCTTTCTTT.

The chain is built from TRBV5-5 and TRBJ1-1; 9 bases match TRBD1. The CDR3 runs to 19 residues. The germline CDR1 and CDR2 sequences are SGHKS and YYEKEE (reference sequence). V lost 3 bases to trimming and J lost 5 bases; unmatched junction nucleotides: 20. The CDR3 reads CASSSATPGLQGANTEAFF. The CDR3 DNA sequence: TGTGCCAGCAGCTCCGCAACCCCGGGGTTACAGGGGGCGAATACTGAAGCTTTCTTT.

For the CDR3, the DNA is TGTGCCTGGAGTTCGGTCGTGTTAGCGGGGCGATCAGATACGCAGTATTTT. Translated, it gives CAWSSVVLAGRSDTQYF. The V call is TRBV30, the J call TRBJ2-3; the match to TRBD2 covers 8 bases. Trimming took 2 bases from V and 4 from J; bases not matched to a gene: 14. Germline loops: CDR1 GTSNPN, CDR2 SVGIG (reference sequence). The CDR3 is 17 residues long.

The CDR3 DNA reads as TGTGCCAGCAGCCGGACTAGCGGCTTCAATGAGCAGTTCTTC. Translated: CASSRTSGFNEQFF. This chain joins TRBV3-1 (or the pseudogene TRBV3-2) and TRBJ2-1; 10 bases are shared with TRBD2. CDR1 and CDR2 from the germline V gene are LGHDT and YNNKEL (reference sequence). The J segment lost 6 bases and the V segment lost 4 bases, leaving 3 bases of the junction unmatched. CDR3 length: 14 amino acids.

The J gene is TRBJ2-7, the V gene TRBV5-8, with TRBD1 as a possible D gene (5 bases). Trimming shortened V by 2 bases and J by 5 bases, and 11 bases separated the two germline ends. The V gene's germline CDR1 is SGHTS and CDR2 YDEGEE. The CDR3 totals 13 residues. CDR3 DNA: TGTGCCAGCAGCTTTTACCAGGGCCACGAGCAGTACTTC. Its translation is CASSFYQGHEQYF.

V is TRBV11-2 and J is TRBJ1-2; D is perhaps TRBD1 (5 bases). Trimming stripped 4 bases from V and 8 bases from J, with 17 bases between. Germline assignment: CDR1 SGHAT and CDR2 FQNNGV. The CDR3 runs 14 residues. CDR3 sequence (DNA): TGTGCCAGCAGCTACCGGGACGGGGGATTAGGCTACACCTTC. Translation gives CASSYRDGGLGYTF.

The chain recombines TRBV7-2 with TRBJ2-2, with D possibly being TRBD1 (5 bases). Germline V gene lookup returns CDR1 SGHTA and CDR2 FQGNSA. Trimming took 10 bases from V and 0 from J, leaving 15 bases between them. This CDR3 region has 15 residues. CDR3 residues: CATPAGHSNTGELFF. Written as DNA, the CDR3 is TGTGCCACCCCAGCCGGACATTCGAACACCGGGGAGCTGTTTTTT.

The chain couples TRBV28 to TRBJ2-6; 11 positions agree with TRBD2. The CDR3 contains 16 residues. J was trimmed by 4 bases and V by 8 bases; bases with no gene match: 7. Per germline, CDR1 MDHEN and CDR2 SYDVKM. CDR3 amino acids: CASQLAGAAGANVLTF. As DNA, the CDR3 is TGTGCCAGCCAACTAGCGGGAGCAGCCGGGGCCAACGTCCTGACTTTC.

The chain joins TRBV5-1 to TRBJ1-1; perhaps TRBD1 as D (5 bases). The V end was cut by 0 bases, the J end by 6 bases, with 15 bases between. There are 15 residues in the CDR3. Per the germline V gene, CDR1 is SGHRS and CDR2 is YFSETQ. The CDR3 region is CASSLDLQAGAEAFF. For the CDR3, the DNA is TGCGCCAGCAGCTTGGATCTGCAGGCGGGGGCTGAAGCTTTCTTT.

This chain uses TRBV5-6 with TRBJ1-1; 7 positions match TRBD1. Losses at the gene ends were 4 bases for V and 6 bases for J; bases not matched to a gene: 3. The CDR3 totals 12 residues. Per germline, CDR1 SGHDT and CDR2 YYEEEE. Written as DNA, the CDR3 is TGTGCCAGCAGCCCAGGGGGAGCTGAAGCTTTCTTT. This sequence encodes CASSPGGAEAFF.

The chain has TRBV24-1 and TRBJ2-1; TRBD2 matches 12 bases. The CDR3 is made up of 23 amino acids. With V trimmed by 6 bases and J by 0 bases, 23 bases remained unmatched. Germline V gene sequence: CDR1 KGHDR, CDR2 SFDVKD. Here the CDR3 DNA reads TGTGCCACCAGTTCAACAGGGACATGGGCTAGCGGGAGGGAAAAAAGCTCCTACAATGAGCAGTTCTTC. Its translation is CATSSTGTWASGREKSSYNEQFF.

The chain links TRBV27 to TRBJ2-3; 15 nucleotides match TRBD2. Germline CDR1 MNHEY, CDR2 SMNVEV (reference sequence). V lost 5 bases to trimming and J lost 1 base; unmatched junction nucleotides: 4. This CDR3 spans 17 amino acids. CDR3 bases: TGTGCCAGCAGTCTGGGACTAGCGGGGGGAGGCACAGATACGCAGTATTTT. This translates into CASSLGLAGGGTDTQYF.

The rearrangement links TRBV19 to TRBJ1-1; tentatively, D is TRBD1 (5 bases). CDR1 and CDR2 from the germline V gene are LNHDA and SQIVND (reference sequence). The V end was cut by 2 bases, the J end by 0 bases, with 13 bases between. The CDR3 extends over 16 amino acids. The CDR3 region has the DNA TGTGCCAGTAGTATATGGGTTACAGGCCTGAACACTGAAGCTTTCTTT. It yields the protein CASSIWVTGLNTEAFF. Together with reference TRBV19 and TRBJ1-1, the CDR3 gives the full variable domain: DGGITQSPKYLFRKEGQNVTLSCEQNLNHDAMYWYRQDPGQGLRLIYYSQIVNDFQKGDIAEGYSVSREKKESFPLTVTSAQKNPTAFYLCASSIWVTGLNTEAFFGQGTRLTVV.

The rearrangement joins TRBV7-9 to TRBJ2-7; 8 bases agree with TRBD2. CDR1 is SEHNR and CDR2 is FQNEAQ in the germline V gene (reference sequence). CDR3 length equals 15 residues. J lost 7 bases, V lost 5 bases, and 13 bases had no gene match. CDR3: CASSPRGGGPGEQYF. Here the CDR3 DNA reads TGTGCCAGCAGCCCCCGGGGCGGGGGGCCGGGGGAGCAGTACTTC.

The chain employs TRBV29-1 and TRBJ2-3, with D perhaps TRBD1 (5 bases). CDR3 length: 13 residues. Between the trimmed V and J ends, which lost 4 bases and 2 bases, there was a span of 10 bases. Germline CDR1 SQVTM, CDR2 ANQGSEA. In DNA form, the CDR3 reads TGCAGCGTTGCGGCAGGGCCCACAGATACGCAGTATTTT. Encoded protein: CSVAAGPTDTQYF.

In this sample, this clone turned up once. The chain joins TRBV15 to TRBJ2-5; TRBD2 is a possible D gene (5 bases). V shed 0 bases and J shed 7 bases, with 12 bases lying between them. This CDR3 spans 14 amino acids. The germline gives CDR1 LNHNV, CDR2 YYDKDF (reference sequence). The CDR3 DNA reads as TGTGCCACCAGCAGAGATCCGGGATCCGGGACCCAGTACTTC. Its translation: CATSRDPGSGTQYF.

Written as DNA, the CDR3 is TGTGCCAGCAGTTACTCGTCTGGAGGGAATAATGAAAAACTGTTTTTT. It specifies CASSYSSGGNNEKLFF. V gene TRBV6-6 combines with J gene TRBJ1-4, with no clear D. Trimming cost V 0 bases and J 4 bases, with 12 bases left between them. CDR1 is MNHNY and CDR2 is SVGAGI in the germline V gene (reference sequence). The CDR3 covers 16 residues.

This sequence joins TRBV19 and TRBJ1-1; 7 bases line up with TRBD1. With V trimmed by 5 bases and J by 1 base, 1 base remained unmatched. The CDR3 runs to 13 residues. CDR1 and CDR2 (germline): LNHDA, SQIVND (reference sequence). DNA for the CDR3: TGTGCCAGTAGTTGGGACAGGAACACTGAAGCTTTCTTT. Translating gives CASSWDRNTEAFF. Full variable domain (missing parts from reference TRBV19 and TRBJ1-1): DGGITQSPKYLFRKEGQNVTLSCEQNLNHDAMYWYRQDPGQGLRLIYYSQIVNDFQKGDIAEGYSVSREKKESFPLTVTSAQKNPTAFYLCASSWDRNTEAFFGQGTRLTVV.

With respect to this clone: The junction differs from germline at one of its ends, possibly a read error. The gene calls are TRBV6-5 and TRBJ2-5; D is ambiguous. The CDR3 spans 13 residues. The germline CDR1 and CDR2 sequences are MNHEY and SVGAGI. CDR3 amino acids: CASSLRHQETQYF. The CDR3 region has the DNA TGTGCCAGCAGCCTACGACACCAGGAGACCCAGTACTTC.

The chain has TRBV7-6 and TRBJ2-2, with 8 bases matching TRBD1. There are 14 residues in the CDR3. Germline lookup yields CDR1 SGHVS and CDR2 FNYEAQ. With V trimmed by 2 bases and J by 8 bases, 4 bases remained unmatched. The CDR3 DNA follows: TGTGCCAGCAGCTTACAGGGGGCGGCTGGGGAGCTGTTTTTT. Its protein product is CASSLQGAAGELFF.

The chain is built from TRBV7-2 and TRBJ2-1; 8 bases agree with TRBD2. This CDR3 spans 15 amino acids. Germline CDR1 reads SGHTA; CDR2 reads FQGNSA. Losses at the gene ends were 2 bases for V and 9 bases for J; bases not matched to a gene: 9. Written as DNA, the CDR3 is TGTGCCAGCAGCTTAATTCCCAGCGGGGGCGGTGAGCAGTTCTTC. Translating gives CASSLIPSGGGEQFF.

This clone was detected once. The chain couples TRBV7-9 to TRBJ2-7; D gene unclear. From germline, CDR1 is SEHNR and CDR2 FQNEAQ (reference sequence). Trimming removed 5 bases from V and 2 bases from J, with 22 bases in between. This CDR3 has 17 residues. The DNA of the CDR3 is TGTGCCAGCAGCCTGCCGAGAGGCAGTCAAATAACCTACGAGCAGTACTTC. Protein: CASSLPRGSQITYEQYF.

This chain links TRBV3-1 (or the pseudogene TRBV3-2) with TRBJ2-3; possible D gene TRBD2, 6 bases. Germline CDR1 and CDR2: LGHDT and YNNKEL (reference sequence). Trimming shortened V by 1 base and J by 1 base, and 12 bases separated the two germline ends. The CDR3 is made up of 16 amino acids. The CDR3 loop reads CASSQVLRRGTDTQYF. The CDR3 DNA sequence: TGTGCCAGCAGCCAAGTGTTAAGGAGGGGCACAGATACGCAGTATTTT.